The 27 T cell receptor beta chains in this list originate from one sample, sequenced in a study of T cells after posttransplantation cyclophosphamide. A marrow graft followed busulfan-fludarabine conditioning, with cyclophosphamide on days +3 and +4. Using immunoSEQ multiplex PCR, the repertoire was profiled, and TCRdb retains in-frame clones only, with some absent. The sample carries about 19,000 clones, roughly 87% recorded once. This specimen consisted of PBMCs, obtained after allogeneic stem cell transplant with posttransplant cyclophosphamide. The source is a female patient in her 40s who received an allogeneic stem cell transplant from a related donor, was CMV-positive, and had no GVHD. Some of these T cells may belong to the graft donor.

The chain combines TRBV4-2 with TRBJ2-1; D may be TRBD1 (6 bases). The ends were cut back, 4 bases at V and 5 bases at J, with 18 bases in the middle. CDR1 LGHNA and CDR2 YNFKEQ come from the germline V gene. The CDR3 sequence is 16 residues long. The CDR3 DNA is TGTGCCAGCAGCCCCAGGGACACAACGTTCAACAATGAGCAGTTCTTC. Its protein product is CASSPRDTTFNNEQFF.

This clone was recorded a few times. The chain joins TRBV28 to TRBJ1-1; D remains ambiguous. Germline-derived CDR1 and CDR2 are MDHEN and SYDVKM. V lost 2 bases and J lost 4, with 14 bases in between. This CDR3 has 15 residues. The CDR3 region is CASSLPQALGTEAFF. The CDR3 DNA is TGTGCCAGCAGTTTACCCCAGGCCTTGGGCACTGAAGCTTTCTTT.

V gene TRBV2 combines with J gene TRBJ2-7; TRBD1 matches 7 bases. The CDR3 runs 12 residues. Germline trimming cut 6 bases from V and 3 bases from J; bases unmatched to any gene: 2. Germline loops: CDR1 SNHLY, CDR2 FYNNEI. The CDR3 DNA follows: TGTGCCAGCAGGGGACAGATCTACGAGCAGTACTTC. Translated: CASRGQIYEQYF.

The chain links TRBV9 to TRBJ2-1; 11 positions match TRBD2. The CDR3 contains 21 residues. J gave up 1 base and V 0 bases, and 15 bases lay outside the gene matches. The V gene's germline CDR1 is SGDLS and CDR2 YYNGEE. For the CDR3, the DNA is TGTGCCAGCAGCGTAGGTTTAGCGGGAGGGCCTAGAGAACCTTCCTACAATGAGCAGTTCTTC. This translates into CASSVGLAGGPREPSYNEQFF.

This sequence joins TRBV18 and TRBJ2-1, with 8 bases fitting TRBD2. This CDR3 contains 19 residues. Per germline, CDR1 KGHSH and CDR2 LQKENI. J lost 7 bases, V lost 1 base, and 18 bases had no gene match. CDR3 sequence reads: CASSPRWLAGMVPWNEQFF. The CDR3 coding sequence is TGTGCCAGCTCACCACGATGGCTAGCGGGCATGGTCCCTTGGAATGAGCAGTTCTTC. Full variable domain (outside the CDR3, taken from reference TRBV18 and TRBJ2-1): NAGVMQNPRHLVRRRGQEARLRCSPMKGHSHVYWYRQLPEEGLKFMVYLQKENIIDESGMPKERFSAEFPKEGPSILRIQQVVRGDSAAYFCASSPRWLAGMVPWNEQFFGPGTRLTVL.

The chain is built from TRBV7-9 and TRBJ2-7, with D unresolved. The CDR3 runs 13 residues. Looked up from germline, CDR1 is SEHNR and CDR2 is FQNEAQ (reference sequence). V lost 5 bases and J lost 3, with 11 bases in between. The CDR3 DNA reads as TGTGCCAGCAGCCCTCGGGTCCTCTACGAGCAGTACTTC. It encodes CASSPRVLYEQYF.

This chain uses TRBV7-3 with TRBJ2-1, with 11 bases matching TRBD2. The germline V gene encodes CDR1 SGHTA and CDR2 FQGTGA. CDR3 size: 15 residues. V gave up 5 bases and J gave up 6 bases; unmatched junction bases: 6. This chain's CDR3 is CASSLTSGSLNEQFF. In DNA form, the CDR3 reads TGTGCCAGCAGCCTTACTAGCGGGAGCCTCAATGAGCAGTTCTTC. The variable domain in full, completed from reference TRBV7-3 and TRBJ2-1, reads GAGVSQTPSNKVTEKGKYVELRCDPISGHTALYWYRQSLGQGPEFLIYFQGTGAADDSGLPNDRFFAVRPEGSVSTLKIQRTERGDSAVYLCASSLTSGSLNEQFFGPGTRLTVL.

This chain joins TRBV5-4 and TRBJ2-6, with D tentatively TRBD2 (6 bases). Trimming shortened V by 4 bases and J by 0 bases, and 11 bases separated the two germline ends. CDR3 length equals 16 residues. Germline V gene data show CDR1 as SGHNT and CDR2 as YYREEE (reference sequence). The CDR3 nucleotides read TGTGCCAGCAGCGCGGGACGGCACTCTGGGGCCAACGTCCTGACTTTC. Its protein product is CASSAGRHSGANVLTF.

This chain links TRBV4-2 with TRBJ1-2; tentative D call: TRBD1 (5 bases). The CDR3 extends over 15 amino acids. The germline V gene has CDR1 LGHNA and CDR2 YNFKEQ. Trimming removed 0 bases from V and 3 bases from J, with 11 bases in between. The CDR3 DNA reads TGTGCCAGCAGCCAAGAACTAGCGGGGCACTATGGCTACACCTTC. Translating gives CASSQELAGHYGYTF.

The chain has TRBV7-2 and TRBJ2-7; TRBD1 is a possible D gene (6 bases). The ends were cut back, 2 bases at V and 4 bases at J, with 15 bases in the middle. Per the germline V gene, CDR1 is SGHTA and CDR2 is FQGNSA. This CDR3 has 15 residues. The CDR3 here is CASSLSARGIYEQYF. The CDR3 DNA reads as TGTGCCAGCAGCTTATCCGCCAGGGGCATTTACGAGCAGTACTTC.

V and J are TRBV18 and TRBJ1-5; 7 nucleotides line up with TRBD1. Germline lookup yields CDR1 KGHSH and CDR2 LQKENI. The CDR3 runs 15 residues. V dropped 8 bases and J dropped 0; count of bases not matched to a gene: 7. The CDR3 region has the DNA TGTGCCAGCCGCGGACAGGAGTATAGCAATCAGCCCCAGCATTTT. Protein product: CASRGQEYSNQPQHF.

The chain is built from TRBV28 and TRBJ2-2; TRBD2 matches 9 bases. This CDR3 is built from 14 residues. Germline V gene lookup returns CDR1 MDHEN and CDR2 SYDVKM. J lost 1 base, V lost 10 bases, and 4 bases had no gene match. CDR3 nucleotides: TGTGCCATCCAGACTAGCGGGAACACCGGGGAGCTGTTTTTT. Translation gives CAIQTSGNTGELFF.

V gene TRBV27 combines with J gene TRBJ2-7; weak D call: TRBD2 (6 bases). Trimming left V 2 bases short and J 3 bases short, with 20 bases between. Germline assignment: CDR1 MNHEY and CDR2 SMNVEV (reference sequence). The CDR3 has 17 amino acids. Here the CDR3 reads CASSLRGSGAANYEQYF. In DNA form, the CDR3 reads TGTGCCAGCAGTTTAAGAGGTTCGGGAGCGGCCAACTACGAGCAGTACTTC.

The genes are TRBV29-1 and TRBJ2-1; D might be TRBD1 (7 bases). Germline CDR1 reads SQVTM; CDR2 reads ANQGSEA. The CDR3 runs 14 residues. V lost 6 bases and J 1 base, leaving 13 bases between the germline ends. Here the CDR3 DNA reads TGCAGCGTGGATCAGGGGGGATCCTACAATGAGCAGTTCTTC. This sequence encodes CSVDQGGSYNEQFF.

J is TRBJ1-3 and V is TRBV28; D is unclear. V was shortened by 2 bases and J by 0 bases, with 14 bases between the two germline ends. Germline V lookup: CDR1 MDHEN, CDR2 SYDVKM. The CDR3 totals 17 residues. CDR3 DNA: TGTGCCAGCAGTTTAAATCTCCAAGCTAACTCTGGAAACACCATATATTTT. Residues: CASSLNLQANSGNTIYF.

This rearrangement joins TRBV9 to TRBJ2-5; 8 nucleotides align to TRBD1. J lost 3 bases, V lost 4 bases, and 2 bases had no gene match. The CDR3 is 13 residues long. Germline CDR1 and CDR2: SGDLS and YYNGEE. For the CDR3, the DNA is TGTGCCAGCAGCTTGGACAGGGAAGAGACCCAGTACTTC. This gives the protein CASSLDREETQYF.

This sequence joins TRBV4-1 and TRBJ1-6; D is unresolved. Trimming removed 1 base at V and 0 bases at J, with 10 bases between. CDR3 length: 17 amino acids. CDR1 and CDR2 (germline): MGHRA, YSYEKL. CDR3 bases: TGCGCCAGCAGCCAAGTGGACTTATTCTCCTATAATTCACCCCTCCACTTT. Protein sequence: CASSQVDLFSYNSPLHF.

This CDR3 reads CASSDLRWSNEQFF. In DNA form, the CDR3 reads TGTGCCAGCAGTGATTTGCGCTGGTCCAATGAGCAGTTCTTC. The rearrangement links TRBV2 to TRBJ2-1; D call uncertain. The CDR3 runs to 14 residues. V was cut by 3 bases and J by 6 bases, with 12 bases left in between. Germline values: CDR1 SNHLY, CDR2 FYNNEI.

The chain has TRBV19 and TRBJ2-5; D call uncertain. CDR1 and CDR2 (germline): LNHDA, SQIVND (reference sequence). The CDR3 runs 15 residues. Trimming shortened V by 5 bases and J by 2 bases, and 15 bases separated the two germline ends. This CDR3 is CASSRGRTPQETQYF. DNA for the CDR3: TGTGCCAGTAGTCGAGGTAGAACCCCACAAGAGACCCAGTACTTC. The full variable domain, in which reference TRBV19 and TRBJ2-5 provide the parts outside the CDR3, is DGGITQSPKYLFRKEGQNVTLSCEQNLNHDAMYWYRQDPGQGLRLIYYSQIVNDFQKGDIAEGYSVSREKKESFPLTVTSAQKNPTAFYLCASSRGRTPQETQYFGPGTRLLVL.

The V and J genes are TRBV5-1 and TRBJ2-3; D call uncertain. There are 12 residues in the CDR3. The ends were cut back, 4 bases at V and 11 bases at J, with 14 bases in the middle. Germline V gene data show CDR1 as SGHRS and CDR2 as YFSETQ. CDR3 amino acids: CASSASGSGQYF. The CDR3 DNA sequence: TGCGCCAGCAGCGCATCTGGTAGTGGGCAGTATTTT.

This chain links TRBV11-3 with TRBJ2-1, with 10 bases identical to TRBD2. The CDR3 runs 14 residues. Germline CDR1 and CDR2: SGHNT and YENEEA. The J segment lost 5 bases and the V segment lost 5 bases, leaving 3 bases of the junction unmatched. Here the CDR3 reads CASSPGTSDNEQFF. In DNA, the CDR3 is TGTGCCAGCAGCCCGGGGACTAGCGACAATGAGCAGTTCTTC.

This clone was counted once. This chain joins TRBV7-2 and TRBJ2-5; 8 bases align to TRBD2. With 3 bases clipped from V and 2 bases from J, the junction kept 8 bases outside the gene matches. In germline, CDR1 is SGHTA, CDR2 FQGNSA. This CDR3 is 16 amino acids long. The CDR3 reads CASSFVSGTGQETQYF. The CDR3 DNA reads TGTGCCAGCAGCTTCGTTAGCGGGACTGGGCAAGAGACCCAGTACTTC.

The V and J genes are TRBV27 and TRBJ1-1; 7 positions match TRBD1. CDR1 and CDR2 from the germline V gene are MNHEY and SMNVEV (reference sequence). With V trimmed by 5 bases and J by 3 bases, 9 bases remained unmatched. CDR3 length: 15 amino acids. For the CDR3, the DNA is TGTGCCAGCAGTGTAGATGCGGGACAGTACACTGAAGCTTTCTTT. It yields the protein CASSVDAGQYTEAFF.

This clone is large (0.1 to 1%) in the sample. This rearrangement joins TRBV2 to TRBJ1-1, with 9 bases that match TRBD1. CDR1 and CDR2 from the germline V gene are SNHLY and FYNNEI. The CDR3 has 15 residues. The V segment lost 6 bases and the J segment 5 bases; nucleotides outside the gene matches: 10. The CDR3 DNA reads as TGTGCCAGCAGGGGACAGGGTTTTTTATCGACTGAAGCTTTCTTT. This translates into CASRGQGFLSTEAFF. Filled out from reference TRBV2 and TRBJ1-1, the complete variable domain reads EPEVTQTPSHQVTQMGQEVILRCVPISNHLYFYWYRQILGQKVEFLVSFYNNEISEKSEIFDDQFSVERPDGSNFTLKIRSTKLEDSAMYFCASRGQGFLSTEAFFGQGTRLTVV.

The V and J genes are TRBV5-1 and TRBJ2-3; D might be TRBD1 (5 bases). Deletions cut 0 bases from V and 3 bases from J, with 14 bases between. This CDR3 has 16 residues. Germline-derived CDR1 and CDR2 are SGHRS and YFSETQ. CDR3 DNA sequence: TGCGCCAGCAGCTTGGTCCCCCAGGGTGGGACAGATACGCAGTATTTT. It yields the protein CASSLVPQGGTDTQYF.

This clone was detected only once. The chain couples TRBV19 to TRBJ1-2, with D possibly TRBD1 on 5 matching bases. CDR1 is LNHDA and CDR2 is SQIVND in the germline V gene (reference sequence). This CDR3 has 17 residues. Trimming removed 2 bases from V and 2 bases from J, with 18 bases in between. CDR3 nucleotide sequence: TGTGCCAGTAGTATATCAAGGGGATCAGATTTGAACTATGGCTACACCTTC. Protein sequence: CASSISRGSDLNYGYTF.

This chain uses TRBV5-1 with TRBJ1-2; 8 positions agree with TRBD1. Per germline, CDR1 SGHRS and CDR2 YFSETQ. This CDR3 has 21 residues. V shed 3 bases and J 7 bases; nucleotides not matched to a gene: 29. The CDR3 sequence is CASSWGRGQGQVILYGPGYTF. In nucleotides, the CDR3 is TGCGCCAGCAGCTGGGGCCGCGGTCAGGGACAGGTGATCCTATACGGCCCTGGCTACACCTTC.